These T cell receptor beta chains were read from a single sample in a study of T-cell memory formation after mild COVID-19. TCRdb reanalysed the 5' RACE reads using MiXCR and keeps one entry per CDR3 protein. The data show fewer than 400,000 distinct CDR3 sequences, with 10% to 15% seen just once and over 20% held by the top ten. The sample comprised PBMCs or a T cell subset sorted from them (not recorded which). Receptors were obtained from a man younger than 35 who had mild COVID-19 (a few samples of this study predate the infection). Cell type and time point are not known. Each CDR3 is given with its conserved first and last residue. A D gene is named only where the DNA matches it firmly. Not every row has a clone size; where given, it reads once, few, many or a size class.

v_gene: TRBV7-9; abundance: NA; j_gene: TRBJ1-6; d_gene: NA; CDR3nt: TGTGCCAGCAGCGTCGATCGTTCACCCCTCCACTTT; CDR3aa: CASSVDRSPLHF
v_gene: TRBV5-1; abundance: few; j_gene: TRBJ1-1; d_gene: NA; CDR3nt: TGCGCCAGCAGGGACCAGGGGAACACTGAAGCTTTCTTT; CDR3aa: CASRDQGNTEAFF
v_gene: TRBV20-1; abundance: NA; j_gene: TRBJ1-6; d_gene: NA; CDR3nt: TGCAGTGCTAGAGAATTCGGGGCCGCGCGGAGAAATTCACCCCTCCACTTT; CDR3aa: CSAREFGAARRNSPLHF
v_gene: TRBV29-1; abundance: many; j_gene: TRBJ2-2; d_gene: NA; CDR3nt: TGCAGCGTCCCAGGGACCACGAACACCGGGGAGCTGTTTTTT; CDR3aa: CSVPGTTNTGELFF
v_gene: TRBV4-3; abundance: many; j_gene: TRBJ2-1; d_gene: NA; CDR3nt: TGCGCCAGCAGCCGGACAGATGAGCAGTTCTTC; CDR3aa: CASSRTDEQFF
v_gene: TRBV4-1; abundance: NA; j_gene: TRBJ1-1; d_gene: NA; CDR3nt: TGCGCCAGCAGCCAAGCAGAGGCGAACACTGAAGCTTTCTTT; CDR3aa: CASSQAEANTEAFF
v_gene: TRBV9; abundance: NA; j_gene: TRBJ2-1; d_gene: NA; CDR3nt: TGTGCCAGCAGCGTAGAGACTGAGCAGTTCTTC; CDR3aa: CASSVETEQFF
v_gene: TRBV6-5; abundance: NA; j_gene: TRBJ2-2; d_gene: TRBD1; CDR3nt: TGTGCCAGCAGTTCCGGGACAGGGTGGGCCGGGGAGCTGTTTTTT; CDR3aa: CASSSGTGWAGELFF
v_gene: TRBV25-1; abundance: few; j_gene: TRBJ1-1; d_gene: TRBD1; CDR3nt: TGTGCCAGCAGTGAAGCAGGGGGTGGCACTGAAGCTTTCTTT; CDR3aa: CASSEAGGGTEAFF
v_gene: TRBV6-2/TRBV6-3; abundance: NA; j_gene: TRBJ2-7; d_gene: TRBD1; CDR3nt: TGTGCCAGCAGTCCTTACGACAGGGGGCTTTTCTACGAGCAGTACTTC; CDR3aa: CASSPYDRGLFYEQYF
v_gene: TRBV9; abundance: NA; j_gene: TRBJ2-3; d_gene: NA; CDR3nt: TGTGCCAGCAGCGTAGAACACCTAGCCACCGGGACAGATACGCAGTATTTT; CDR3aa: CASSVEHLATGTDTQYF
v_gene: TRBV27; abundance: NA; j_gene: TRBJ1-1; d_gene: NA; CDR3nt: TGTGCCAGCAGTCCCTTTACGCTCAGGGTCCTAACTGAAGCTTTCTTT; CDR3aa: CASSPFTLRVLTEAFF